The 22 T cell receptor beta chains reported below all come from one sample, sequenced in a study of vaccination effects on CD4 cells after COVID-19. These receptors have no identified antigens. Prior to sequencing, the ViraFEST assay stimulated PBMC with viral peptide pools, which expanded the antigen-specific CD4+ T cells. Culturing for approximately 10 days preceded CD4+ T cell isolation. SARS-CoV-2 infection was confirmed by PCR in the person between March and December 2020. Profiled with immunoSEQ multiplex PCR; TCRdb holds only in-frame clones, not every one. The table lists tens of thousands of clones, approximately 70% of them singletons. The specimen comprised CD4+ T cells from PBMCs cultured with a peptide pool, sampled before COVID-19 vaccination. The receptors were gathered from a human donor who had a prior SARS-CoV-2 infection.

The rearrangement uses TRBV19 and TRBJ1-5, with a possible D match to TRBD1 (6 bases). V was shortened by 3 bases and J by 16 bases, with 16 bases between the two germline ends. The CDR3 sequence is 12 residues long. Germline-derived CDR1 and CDR2 are LNHDA and SQIVND (reference sequence). The CDR3 DNA sequence: TGTGCCAGTAGTATTGGCCAGGGGCGATTACATTTT. It specifies CASSIGQGRLHF.

The genes are TRBV5-1 and TRBJ2-6; D is ambiguous. Germline assignment: CDR1 SGHRS and CDR2 YFSETQ. V was trimmed by 1 base and J by 0 bases, leaving 14 bases between them. This CDR3 contains 18 residues. The CDR3 protein is CASSLLGSTLSGANVLTF. Here the CDR3 DNA reads TGCGCCAGCAGCTTGCTGGGCAGCACACTCTCTGGGGCCAACGTCCTGACTTTC.

Details on this clone: The junction differs from germline at one of its ends, possibly a read error. The gene calls are TRBV7-7 and TRBJ2-5; the match to TRBD1 covers 11 bases. The CDR3 covers 17 residues. CDR1 and CDR2 from the germline V gene are SSHAT and FNYEAQ (reference sequence). This chain's CDR3 is CASSLRPGQGAGETQYF. CDR3 bases: TGTGCTAGCAGCTTAAGGCCAGGACAGGGGGCAGGAGAGACCCAGTACTTC.

The chain employs TRBV7-2 and TRBJ2-1; D not certain. CDR3 length: 13 amino acids. V was shortened by 1 base and J by 4 bases, with 5 bases between the two germline ends. The V gene's germline CDR1 is SGHTA and CDR2 FQGNSA. This CDR3 is CASSLDGYNEQFF. The CDR3 DNA is TGTGCCAGCAGCTTAGATGGGTACAATGAGCAGTTCTTC.

The rearrangement joins TRBV4-1 to TRBJ1-4; D unclear. V lost 4 bases and J 5 bases, leaving 14 bases between the germline ends. CDR3 length: 15 amino acids. CDR1 and CDR2 from the germline V gene are MGHRA and YSYEKL. The DNA for the CDR3 is TGCGCCAGCAGCCGGATACGCGACGTAAATGAAAAACTGTTTTTT. Amino acid sequence: CASSRIRDVNEKLFF.

The chain carries TRBV4-1 and TRBJ1-4; D is perhaps TRBD1 (5 bases). Per the germline V gene, CDR1 is MGHRA and CDR2 is YSYEKL. V was pared by 1 base and J by 7 bases, with 13 bases between. CDR3 length: 15 residues. The CDR3 region is CASSQGYGGGEKLFF. The CDR3 coding sequence is TGCGCCAGCAGCCAAGGGTATGGGGGGGGTGAAAAACTGTTTTTT.

The genes are TRBV25-1 and TRBJ2-6; weak D call: TRBD2 (5 bases). Germline V gene data show CDR1 as MGHDK and CDR2 as SYGVNS. CDR3 length: 17 amino acids. The germline V and J ends were trimmed by 2 bases and 2 bases, with 13 bases remaining between them. CDR3 DNA: TGTGCCAGCAGTGAAGTTGAGGGCCGGCCTGGGGCCAACGTCCTGACTTTC. It is translated as CASSEVEGRPGANVLTF.

The V gene is TRBV24-1, the J gene TRBJ2-1; 9 bases match TRBD2. The CDR3 totals 14 residues. Germline-derived CDR1 and CDR2 are KGHDR and SFDVKD. Unmatched junction bases numbered 9, after V lost 4 bases and J lost 12 bases. Written as DNA, the CDR3 is TGTGCCACCAGTGACAGGACTAGCGAGGACGCGCAGTTCTTC. Its protein is CATSDRTSEDAQFF.

The chain carries TRBV6-5 and TRBJ1-4; D might be TRBD1 (5 bases). This CDR3 comprises 15 residues. V shed 0 bases and J shed 6 bases, with 11 bases lying between them. Germline V gives CDR1 MNHEY, CDR2 SVGAGI. The CDR3 DNA is TGTGCCAGCAGTTACTCTCCGGGACTAGATGAAAAACTGTTTTTT. It yields the protein CASSYSPGLDEKLFF.

This rearrangement joins TRBV20-1 to TRBJ2-5, with a possible D match to TRBD1 (6 bases). V was cut by 3 bases and J by 5 bases, with 13 bases left in between. Germline V gene data show CDR1 as DFQATT and CDR2 as SNEGSKA (reference sequence). The length of the CDR3 is 13 residues. DNA for the CDR3: TGCAGTGCTAGTCAAGGGGGTACGGAGACCCAGTACTTC. As protein: CSASQGGTETQYF.

V is TRBV5-1 and J is TRBJ2-5; D uncertain. This CDR3 is built from 14 residues. Germline CDR1 SGHRS, CDR2 YFSETQ. Trimming removed 0 bases at V and 5 bases at J, with 11 bases between. The DNA for the CDR3 is TGCGCCAGCAGCTTGGAGTCTAGTCGGGAGACCCAGTACTTC. Its protein product is CASSLESSRETQYF.

A remark on this clone: Other DNA sequences from this sample encode an identical CDR3 as well. CDR3 loop: CAIRDSSGNTIYF. DNA for the CDR3: TGTGCCATCAGGGATAGCTCTGGAAACACCATATATTTT. This chain joins TRBV10-3 and TRBJ1-3; D unclear. Trimming removed 6 bases at V and 0 bases at J, with 6 bases between. CDR3 size: 13 residues. Germline V gives CDR1 ENHRY, CDR2 SYGVKD.

V and J are TRBV6-1 and TRBJ1-5; 7 bases agree with TRBD1. This CDR3 is built from 15 residues. Germline V CDR1 and CDR2: MNHNS, SASEGT. V lost 0 bases and J lost 6; bases outside the gene matches: 5. CDR3 loop: CASSEAPRGSQPQHF. The CDR3 DNA is TGTGCCAGCAGTGAAGCGCCCAGGGGGAGTCAGCCCCAGCATTTT.

In its sample, this clone was seen a few times. The V call is TRBV5-6, the J call TRBJ2-7, with 8 bases fitting TRBD1. Germline V lookup: CDR1 SGHDT, CDR2 YYEEEE. The CDR3 is 15 amino acids. The junction had 9 bases not matched to a gene; V was cut back by 3 bases and J by 4 bases. DNA for the CDR3: TGTGCCAGCAGCTCCCAAGGACAGGGTTTTTACGAGCAGTACTTC. It codes for CASSSQGQGFYEQYF.

The rearrangement links TRBV5-1 to TRBJ2-5, with TRBD1 as a possible D gene (6 bases). The V and J ends lost 7 bases and 5 bases respectively, with 12 bases between them. Germline CDR1 and CDR2: SGHRS and YFSETQ. The CDR3 runs 12 residues. CDR3 DNA: TGCGCCAGCGGGGGCATAAGGGAGACCCAGTACTTC. This sequence encodes CASGGIRETQYF. Full variable domain (rest looked up from reference TRBV5-1 and TRBJ2-5): KAGVTQTPRYLIKTRGQQVTLSCSPISGHRSVSWYQQTPGQGLQFLFEYFSETQRNKGNFPGRFSGRQFSNSRSEMNVSTLELGDSALYLCASGGIRETQYFGPGTRLLVL.

The CDR3 loop is CASSFTGLSYGYTF. CDR3 coding DNA: TGTGCCAGCAGCTTCACAGGGCTCAGCTATGGCTACACCTTC. The chain uses TRBV5-8 and TRBJ1-2; maybe TRBD1 (6 bases). Germline CDR1 SGHTS, CDR2 YDEGEE. This CDR3 has 14 amino acids. Trimming shortened V by 2 bases and J by 4 bases, and 12 bases separated the two germline ends.

V usage is TRBV6-5 and J usage is TRBJ1-6; 9 bases map to TRBD1. The ends lost 2 bases at V and 10 bases at J; junction bases unmatched: 9. There are 16 residues in the CDR3. Germline V gives CDR1 MNHEY, CDR2 SVGAGI. The CDR3 is CASSYPPGQGKSPLHF. CDR3 nucleotides: TGTGCCAGCAGTTACCCACCGGGACAGGGAAAGTCACCCCTCCACTTT.

The V call is TRBV6-1, the J call TRBJ2-2, with TRBD2 as a possible D gene (5 bases). The CDR3 runs 14 residues. With 1 base removed from V and 4 bases from J, the gap between germline ends came to 7 bases. The germline V gene encodes CDR1 MNHNS and CDR2 SASEGT. CDR3 DNA sequence: TGTGCCAGCAGTGAAGTGAGGGTCACCGGGGAGCTGTTTTTT. The encoded protein is CASSEVRVTGELFF.

The V and J genes are TRBV19 and TRBJ1-3; no clear D. CDR1 and CDR2 from the germline V gene are LNHDA and SQIVND (reference sequence). This CDR3 is 14 amino acids long. V was shortened by 5 bases and J by 0 bases, with 8 bases between the two germline ends. DNA of the CDR3: TGTGCCAGTAGTGTCGGAGGCTCTGGAAACACCATATATTTT. Protein: CASSVGGSGNTIYF.

The chain joins TRBV30 to TRBJ1-1; D is ambiguous. The CDR3 has 14 residues. Germline lookup yields CDR1 GTSNPN and CDR2 SVGIG (reference sequence). Trimming took 0 bases from V and 0 from J, leaving 8 bases between them. CDR3 residues: CAWSVLGMNTEAFF. CDR3 bases: TGTGCCTGGAGTGTTCTGGGAATGAACACTGAAGCTTTCTTT.

The count of this clone is one. The chain joins TRBV9 to TRBJ2-3; the D gene is possibly TRBD2 (6 bases). Trimming removed 0 bases at V and 4 bases at J, with 12 bases between. Germline assignment: CDR1 SGDLS and CDR2 YYNGEE. The CDR3 is 15 residues long. This chain's CDR3 is CASSVAAGPPDTQYF. CDR3 bases: TGTGCCAGCAGCGTAGCCGCGGGACCCCCAGATACGCAGTATTTT.

The chain employs TRBV4-2 and TRBJ1-2; TRBD1 matches 7 bases. With 0 bases clipped from V and 3 bases from J, the junction kept 4 bases outside the gene matches. CDR3 length: 15 amino acids. CDR1 and CDR2 (germline): LGHNA, YNFKEQ. The CDR3, as DNA: TGTGCCAGCAGCCAAGATACAGGGGCCTACTATGGCTACACCTTC. Translating gives CASSQDTGAYYGYTF.